The clone carrying this T cell receptor (beta chain) has a handful of counts. CDR3 length: 15 amino acids. Trimming left V 5 bases short and J 0 bases short, with 14 bases between. Germline CDR1 reads SEHNR; CDR2 reads FQNEAQ (reference sequence). Extraction and reverse transcription of RNA yielded cDNA as the sequencing template. Profiling relied on immunoSEQ multiplex PCR, and the TCRdb table lists in-frame clones only, not all of them. The table records 250,000 or so clones, 67% of them present only once. This record belongs to a study of CD8+ T cells in alopecia areata. Whole-study context: The study gave tofacitinib for 6 to 18 months, then 6 months off drug.

V is TRBV7-9 and J is TRBJ2-7; D might be TRBD1 (6 bases). The clonotype originates from a human donor with alopecia areata. Source: CD4+ T cells sorted from blood, taken at week 0. The CDR3 is CASSPRTVLSYEQYF. CDR3 sequence (DNA): TGTGCCAGCAGCCCTCGGACAGTCCTCTCCTACGAGCAGTACTTC.